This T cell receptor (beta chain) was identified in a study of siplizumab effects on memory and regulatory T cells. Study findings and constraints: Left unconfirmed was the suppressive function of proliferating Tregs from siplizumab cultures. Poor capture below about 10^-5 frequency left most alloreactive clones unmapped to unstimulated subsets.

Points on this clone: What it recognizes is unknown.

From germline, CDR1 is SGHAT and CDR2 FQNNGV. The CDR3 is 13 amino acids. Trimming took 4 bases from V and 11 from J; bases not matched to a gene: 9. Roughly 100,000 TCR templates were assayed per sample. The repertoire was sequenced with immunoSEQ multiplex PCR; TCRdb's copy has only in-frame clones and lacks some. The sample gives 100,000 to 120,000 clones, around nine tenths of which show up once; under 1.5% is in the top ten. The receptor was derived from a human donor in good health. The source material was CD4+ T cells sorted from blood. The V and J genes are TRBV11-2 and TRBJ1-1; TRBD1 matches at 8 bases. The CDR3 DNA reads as TGTGCCAGCAGCTCAAGACAGGGGAGATGGGCTTTCTTT. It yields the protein CASSSRQGRWAFF.